These 26 T cell receptor beta chains were all obtained from the same sample, sequenced in a study of blood T cells in healthy people across ages. A second PCR of about 7 to 11 cycles used a sample-barcoded 5' primer and a J-beta primer mix. TCRdb used MiXCR to reprocess the 5' RACE reads, holding one entry per CDR3 protein. This table holds 750,000 or so distinct CDR3 sequences, 20% to 30% found once. The sample was also linked to a second study, of T cells of mothers and their children.

The specimen was blood. The receptor source for this set is a boy under 18 in good health.

This chain connects TRBV5-1 to TRBJ1-3, with a weak D call TRBD1 (5 bases). This CDR3 region has 16 residues. Germline lookup yields CDR1 SGHRS and CDR2 YFSETQ. Trimming left V 0 bases short and J 2 bases short, with 12 bases between. The CDR3 DNA is TGCGCCAGCAGCTTGGGCGCGGGGCCCGCTGGAAACACCATATATTTT. Translated: CASSLGAGPAGNTIYF.

The gene calls are TRBV5-1 and TRBJ2-5; D may be TRBD1 (6 bases). Per the germline V gene, CDR1 is SGHRS and CDR2 is YFSETQ. The CDR3 is 14 amino acids. Between the trimmed V and J ends, which lost 8 bases and 3 bases, there was a span of 17 bases. CDR3 DNA sequence: TGCGCCAGTAGAACAGGGAGCGGAAAAGAGACCCAGTACTTC. Protein product: CASRTGSGKETQYF.

This clonotype was found many times. V is TRBV5-1 and J is TRBJ2-5; possible D gene TRBD2, 6 bases. Trimming left V 0 bases short and J 5 bases short, with 14 bases between. The length of the CDR3 is 15 residues. The germline gives CDR1 SGHRS, CDR2 YFSETQ. The DNA for the CDR3 is TGCGCCAGCAGCTTGGTTGGGGCGAGCGGGGAGACCCAGTACTTC. Its protein is CASSLVGASGETQYF. The full variable domain, completed using reference TRBV5-1 and TRBJ2-5, is KAGVTQTPRYLIKTRGQQVTLSCSPISGHRSVSWYQQTPGQGLQFLFEYFSETQRNKGNFPGRFSGRQFSNSRSEMNVSTLELGDSALYLCASSLVGASGETQYFGPGTRLLVL.

This chain links TRBV5-1 with TRBJ2-7; D is perhaps TRBD1 (6 bases). This CDR3 is built from 16 residues. The germline V gene has CDR1 SGHRS and CDR2 YFSETQ. The V end lost 4 bases, the J end lost 6 bases, and 23 bases lay between the germline ends. The CDR3 here is CASSPSPGTGKREQYF. The CDR3 nucleotides are TGCGCCAGCAGCCCGTCCCCGGGTACAGGGAAACGCGAGCAGTACTTC. The complete variable domain, with remaining parts taken from reference TRBV5-1 and TRBJ2-7, reads KAGVTQTPRYLIKTRGQQVTLSCSPISGHRSVSWYQQTPGQGLQFLFEYFSETQRNKGNFPGRFSGRQFSNSRSEMNVSTLELGDSALYLCASSPSPGTGKREQYFGPGTRLTVT.

This clonotype has at least ten counts. This chain connects TRBV10-3 to TRBJ1-2; D gene ambiguous. Between the trimmed V and J ends, which lost 3 bases and 8 bases, there was a span of 19 bases. CDR3 length equals 15 residues. Germline V gene data show CDR1 as ENHRY and CDR2 as SYGVKD. For the CDR3, the DNA is TGTGCCATCAGTGATGAGGGAAGTTCCTCCTGGGGCTACACCTTC. Its protein is CAISDEGSSSWGYTF.

This clonotype was picked up a small number of times. The gene calls are TRBV4-3 and TRBJ2-7; D gene ambiguous. Germline CDR1 reads LGHNA; CDR2 reads YSLEER. The CDR3 contains 14 residues. V lost 0 bases and J 3 bases, leaving 9 bases between the germline ends. The CDR3 coding sequence is TGCGCCAGCAGCCAAGATCATTCCAACTACGAGCAGTACTTC. Translation gives CASSQDHSNYEQYF.

The gene calls are TRBV2 and TRBJ2-2; D gene uncertain. V was pared by 6 bases and J by 6 bases, with 8 bases between. There are 12 residues in the CDR3. CDR1 is SNHLY, CDR2 FYNNEI, per germline. This CDR3 reads CASSFFPGELFF. CDR3 nucleotides: TGTGCCAGCAGCTTTTTTCCCGGGGAGCTGTTTTTT.

This chain links TRBV14 with TRBJ2-4, with D perhaps matching TRBD1 (6 bases). The V and J ends lost 4 bases and 8 bases respectively, with 12 bases between them. From germline, CDR1 is SGHDN and CDR2 FVKESK. The CDR3 spans 13 residues. The CDR3 sequence: CASSPGGWDIQYF. In DNA form, the CDR3 reads TGTGCCAGCAGCCCTGGGGGCTGGGACATTCAGTACTTC.

The genes are TRBV2 and TRBJ2-7, with TRBD1 matching 9 bases. The CDR3 consists of 15 residues. The germline V gene encodes CDR1 SNHLY and CDR2 FYNNEI. J was trimmed by 3 bases and V by 4 bases; bases with no gene match: 7. CDR3 sequence reads: CASSAIQGAGYEQYF. CDR3 DNA sequence: TGTGCCAGCAGTGCGATACAGGGGGCCGGCTACGAGCAGTACTTC.

This clonotype turned up a few times. The V call is TRBV2, the J call TRBJ2-1; the match to TRBD2 covers 9 bases. V shed 2 bases and J 4 bases; nucleotides not matched to a gene: 3. Per the germline V gene, CDR1 is SNHLY and CDR2 is FYNNEI. The length of the CDR3 is 15 residues. The CDR3 spells CASSERAGGYNEQFF. The CDR3 nucleotides read TGTGCCAGCAGTGAACGGGCGGGGGGGTACAATGAGCAGTTCTTC.

This clonotype was seen a handful of times. The V gene is TRBV27, the J gene TRBJ2-3; D might be TRBD1 (6 bases). CDR1 is MNHEY, CDR2 SMNVEV, per germline (reference sequence). This CDR3 spans 15 amino acids. With 6 bases removed from V and 2 bases from J, the gap between germline ends came to 15 bases. CDR3 coding DNA: TGTGCCAGCAGCTTCGTGGGGGCTTTCACAGATACGCAGTATTTT. Translating gives CASSFVGAFTDTQYF.

This clonotype was counted only a few times. V and J are TRBV29-1 and TRBJ2-7, with D possibly TRBD2 on 5 matching bases. Trimming took off 4 bases at V and 2 bases at J, with 18 bases between the two ends. Looked up from germline, CDR1 is SQVTM and CDR2 is ANQGSEA. The CDR3 is made up of 15 amino acids. Written as DNA, the CDR3 is TGCAGCGTTGTCGCCAGGCTTGGGAGTCCCTACGAGCAGTACTTC. It translates to CSVVARLGSPYEQYF.

The chain combines TRBV12-3 or TRBV12-4 with TRBJ1-5; possibly TRBD1 for D (5 bases). This CDR3 is built from 14 residues. Trimming took 11 bases from V and 5 from J, leaving 19 bases between them. The CDR3, as DNA: TGTGCCGCGAAAAAACCGGGGGGGGATCAGCCCCAGCATTTT. Translation gives CAAKKPGGDQPQHF.

V and J are TRBV29-1 and TRBJ2-2; D may be TRBD2 (5 bases). CDR1 and CDR2 (germline): SQVTM, ANQGSEA. The germline V and J ends were trimmed by 4 bases and 3 bases, with 12 bases remaining between them. The CDR3 contains 14 residues. Here the CDR3 reads CSVADTRDTGELFF. The CDR3 DNA reads as TGCAGCGTTGCGGATACTAGAGACACCGGGGAGCTGTTTTTT.

V usage is TRBV11-3 and J usage is TRBJ2-7, with 9 bases identical to TRBD2. Germline CDR1 reads SGHNT; CDR2 reads YENEEA. This CDR3 is 15 amino acids long. Unmatched junction bases numbered 8, after V lost 3 bases and J lost 5 bases. As DNA, the CDR3 is TGTGCCAGCAGCTTTACCCTAGCGGGGATCCACGAGCAGTACTTC. It translates to CASSFTLAGIHEQYF.

This clonotype was seen a few times. V gene TRBV4-2 combines with J gene TRBJ1-4; no definite D call. This CDR3 region has 16 residues. The V gene lost 2 bases and the J gene lost 6 bases, with 16 bases spanning the gap. CDR1 and CDR2 (germline): LGHNA, YNFKEQ. The CDR3 DNA follows: TGTGCCAGCAGCCAATTACGGGGAGACTACGATGAAAAACTGTTTTTT. Protein sequence: CASSQLRGDYDEKLFF.

The V call is TRBV15, the J call TRBJ1-4; D remains ambiguous. The CDR3 runs to 14 residues. With 3 bases removed from V and 6 bases from J, the gap between germline ends came to 11 bases. The germline V gene encodes CDR1 LNHNV and CDR2 YYDKDF (reference sequence). CDR3 in amino acids: CATSRLQSDEKLFF. The CDR3 DNA reads as TGTGCCACCAGCAGGCTGCAATCGGATGAAAAACTGTTTTTT.

This chain's CDR3 is CASMHRDSNNEQFF. CDR3 in DNA: TGTGCCAGCATGCACAGGGACAGCAACAATGAGCAGTTCTTC. The rearrangement uses TRBV7-9 and TRBJ2-1, with 7 positions matching TRBD1. Looked up from germline, CDR1 is SEHNR and CDR2 is FQNEAQ (reference sequence). This CDR3 comprises 14 residues. Trimming removed 7 bases from V and 5 bases from J; junction bases left unmatched: 8.

DNA for the CDR3: TGTGCCAGCAGCTTAGATAGACTCTCCCGGGACCAGTACTTC. Its translation is CASSLDRLSRDQYF. The rearrangement links TRBV7-2 to TRBJ2-5; TRBD2 is a possible D gene (5 bases). Germline V lookup: CDR1 SGHTA, CDR2 FQGNSA. V shed 1 base and J shed 10 bases, with 16 bases lying between them. CDR3 length: 14 amino acids.

This clonotype was observed a few times. V is TRBV20-1 and J is TRBJ2-5; D remains unclear. Germline V gives CDR1 DFQATT, CDR2 SNEGSKA (reference sequence). The CDR3 sequence is 16 residues long. The germline V and J ends were trimmed by 0 bases and 5 bases, with 19 bases remaining between them. The CDR3 DNA is TGCAGTGCTAGAGATGTGGCGGTTAGTCTTGGGGAGACCCAGTACTTC. Encoded protein: CSARDVAVSLGETQYF.

The chain couples TRBV27 to TRBJ2-5, with TRBD2 matching 7 bases. The end of the DNA aligns better with TRBJ2-1, so the J call may be wrong. CDR1 MNHEY and CDR2 SMNVEV come from the germline V gene (reference sequence). This CDR3 is built from 15 residues. This chain's CDR3 is CASSLAGAAYNEQFF. In nucleotides, the CDR3 is TGTGCCAGCAGTTTAGCGGGAGCGGCCTACAATGAGCAGTTCTTC.

This rearrangement joins TRBV7-9 to TRBJ2-3; D gene ambiguous. From germline, CDR1 is SEHNR and CDR2 FQNEAQ (reference sequence). CDR3 length: 12 amino acids. The V and J ends lost 5 bases and 7 bases respectively, with 10 bases between them. Here the CDR3 reads CASSTQTHTQYF. CDR3 in DNA: TGTGCCAGCAGCACTCAGACACATACGCAGTATTTT.

This clonotype has more than one count but fewer than ten. This chain joins TRBV6-6 and TRBJ2-1, with TRBD1 matching 8 bases. The DNA end favors TRBJ2-5, so the J call may be wrong. The V gene's germline CDR1 is MNHNY and CDR2 SVGAGI (reference sequence). The CDR3 runs 15 residues. The CDR3 DNA follows: TGTGCCAGCAGTTACAGCCCAGGGGGCATGGAGACCCAGTACTTC. Translation: CASSYSPGGMETQYF.

This clonotype was counted between two and nine times. V is TRBV2 and J is TRBJ2-5; TRBD2 agrees at 7 bases. The CDR3 is 13 residues long. With 9 bases clipped from V and 9 bases from J, the junction kept 13 bases outside the gene matches. Germline CDR1 reads SNHLY; CDR2 reads FYNNEI. The CDR3 region is CASVPSGVSPQYF. CDR3 in DNA: TGTGCCAGTGTACCTAGCGGAGTATCGCCCCAGTACTTC. Looking up the rest from reference TRBV2 and TRBJ2-5 gives the full variable domain: EPEVTQTPSHQVTQMGQEVILRCVPISNHLYFYWYRQILGQKVEFLVSFYNNEISEKSEIFDDQFSVERPDGSNFTLKIRSTKLEDSAMYFCASVPSGVSPQYFGPGTRLLVL.

CDR3 sequence reads: CASSAPGQGLHSEQFF. In DNA, the CDR3 is TGTGCCAGCAGCGCCCCGGGACAGGGCCTCCACAGTGAGCAGTTCTTC. The chain combines TRBV9 with TRBJ2-1; 9 bases are shared with TRBD1. The CDR3 totals 16 residues. V lost 3 bases and J lost 9; bases outside the gene matches: 13. CDR1 is SGDLS, CDR2 YYNGEE, per germline.

This clonotype came up a few times. The chain links TRBV24-1 to TRBJ2-5; perhaps D is TRBD1 or TRBD2 (5 bases each). The better agreement between TRBJ2-1 and the DNA end casts doubt on the J call. Germline-derived CDR1 and CDR2 are KGHDR and SFDVKD. CDR3 length: 17 amino acids. The CDR3 region has the DNA TGTGCCACCAGTGATCCCCCCGGGATGGGGCGGCACAATGAGCAGTTCTTC. It encodes CATSDPPGMGRHNEQFF.